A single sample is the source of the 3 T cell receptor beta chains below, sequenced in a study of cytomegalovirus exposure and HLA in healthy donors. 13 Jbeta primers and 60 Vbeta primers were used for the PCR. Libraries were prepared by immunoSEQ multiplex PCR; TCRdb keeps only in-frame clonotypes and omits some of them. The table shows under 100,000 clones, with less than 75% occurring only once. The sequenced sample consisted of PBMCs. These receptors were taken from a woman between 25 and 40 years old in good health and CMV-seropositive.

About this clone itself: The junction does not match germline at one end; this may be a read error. CDR3 protein: CASSQDRANYGYPF. In DNA form, the CDR3 reads TGTGCCAGCAGTCAGGACAGAGCTAACTATGGCTACCCCTTC. The genes are TRBV6-1 and TRBJ1-2; possible D gene TRBD1, 6 bases. CDR1 is MNHNS and CDR2 is SASEGT in the germline V gene. This CDR3 is 14 amino acids long.

In DNA, the CDR3 is TGCGCCAGCAGCCAGCAGGCCTCAGGAGAGACCCAGTACTTC. It encodes CASSQQASGETQYF. This chain joins TRBV4-3 and TRBJ2-5; no clear D gene. The CDR3 covers 14 residues. V was cut by 3 bases and J by 4 bases, with 12 bases left in between. Germline CDR1 is LGHNA and CDR2 is YSLEER.

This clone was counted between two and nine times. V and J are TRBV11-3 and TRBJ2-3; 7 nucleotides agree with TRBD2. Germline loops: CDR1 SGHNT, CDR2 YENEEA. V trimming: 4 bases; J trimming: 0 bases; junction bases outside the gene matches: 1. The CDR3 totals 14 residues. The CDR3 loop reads CASSSGGSTDTQYF. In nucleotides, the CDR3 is TGTGCCAGCAGCTCGGGGGGTAGCACAGATACGCAGTATTTT.